This T cell receptor beta chain was retrieved from a study of tumor and adjacent non-tumor tissue in lung cancer. On the study more broadly: Stage I to III disease affected ten to eleven men and a handful of women aged about 30 to 85.

TCRbeta libraries were built with three rounds of nested PCR, modified from ARM-PCR. Via MiXCR, TCRdb re-called the multiplex PCR reads, giving one row per CDR3 protein. Of more than 45,000 distinct CDR3 sequences in the sample, around 64% were seen once. RNA was extracted from bulk tissue without any cell sorting. More than 3 cm separated this lung sample from the edge of the tumor. Germline CDR1 is KGHDR and CDR2 is SFDVKD. V lost 7 bases to trimming and J lost 4 bases; unmatched junction nucleotides: 12. This CDR3 is built from 17 residues. Many counts were recorded for this clonotype. The J gene is TRBJ2-1, the V gene TRBV24-1; 10 bases are a match to TRBD2. The receptor comes from a woman in her seventies with non-small cell lung cancer. The specimen was distant non-tumor lung tissue. The DNA for the CDR3 is TGTGCCACCAGCCCTACTAGCGGGATTGGTGGGTACAATGAGCAGTTCTTC. Encoded protein: CATSPTSGIGGYNEQFF.